The 4 T cell receptor beta chains in this list originate from one sample, sequenced in a study of early T cells in non-severe SARS-CoV-2 infection. Each CDR3 protein gets one entry after TCRdb re-called the 5' RACE reads with MiXCR. The sample contains tens of thousands of distinct CDR3 sequences, 5.5% to 7.5% of which appear only once. The sample taken for sequencing was whole blood. The source is an adult who was a healthcare worker with PCR-confirmed SARS-CoV-2 infection or an uninfected control (not recorded which).

Only a few counts were recorded for this clonotype. This sequence joins TRBV10-2 and TRBJ2-1, with D possibly TRBD2 on 6 matching bases. CDR3 size: 15 residues. Germline CDR1 WSHSY, CDR2 SAAADI. V was pared by 8 bases and J by 6 bases, with 20 bases between. This chain's CDR3 is CASSLGGPLGNEQFF. In DNA form, the CDR3 reads TGCGCCAGCTCCTTAGGAGGGCCACTCGGCAATGAGCAGTTCTTC.

This clonotype was found many times. This chain uses TRBV6-6 with TRBJ2-3; D perhaps matches TRBD2 (5 bases). Trimming removed 7 bases from V and 1 base from J, with 12 bases in between. The length of the CDR3 is 14 residues. Germline values: CDR1 MNHNY, CDR2 SVGAGI (reference sequence). CDR3 sequence: CASMAGGGTDTQYF. CDR3 coding DNA: TGTGCCAGCATGGCTGGAGGCGGCACAGATACGCAGTATTTT.

This chain links TRBV30 with TRBJ1-5; D gene unclear. The CDR3 spans 12 residues. The V end was cut by 0 bases, the J end by 7 bases, with 7 bases between. Germline values: CDR1 GTSNPN, CDR2 SVGIG (reference sequence). The CDR3 spells CAWSVQGQPQHF. DNA for the CDR3: TGTGCCTGGAGTGTACAAGGACAGCCCCAGCATTTT.

The sample holds many counts of this clonotype. The chain couples TRBV2 to TRBJ1-6, with D hard to call. This CDR3 has 14 amino acids. Germline values: CDR1 SNHLY, CDR2 FYNNEI. Trimming stripped 7 bases from V and 0 bases from J, with 7 bases between. CDR3 sequence: CASTRSSYNSPLHF. Written as DNA, the CDR3 is TGTGCCAGCACGAGGAGCTCCTATAATTCACCCCTCCACTTT.